What follows is one T cell receptor beta chain and its context. What it recognizes is unknown. The germline gives CDR1 KGHSH, CDR2 LQKENI. V shed 2 bases, J shed 5 bases, and the junction held 6 bases outside the gene matches. The CDR3 spans 15 residues. These data originate in a study of shared clonotypes between healthy human individuals. Study-level background: Per donor, three plates held CD4 naive cells, three held CD4 memory, two held CD8 naive and one held CD8 memory.

Method: immunoSEQ multiplex PCR; TCRdb's copy keeps in-frame clones and lacks some. The table includes under 2.5 million clones, roughly 90% detected once. Naive CD4+ cells were CD45RA-selected; the remaining cells were memory. Findings and caveats of the study: There were few donors, and this limited the genetic and exposure-history diversity represented. As a rule, naive subsets had a larger estimated richness than memory subsets.

The V gene is TRBV18, the J gene TRBJ1-1, with 9 bases matching TRBD1. Sequenced input: naive CD4+ T cells from PBMCs. This sample's subset: CD45RA+ positively selected. This receptor was taken from a man aged 18-30 years in good health. Some clones in this sample may be carry-over from other donors' samples. CDR3: CASSPRQGGETEAFF. The CDR3 DNA is TGTGCCAGCTCACCAAGACAGGGGGGTGAAACTGAAGCTTTCTTT. Based on the CDR3 plus reference TRBV18 and TRBJ1-1, the full variable domain is NAGVMQNPRHLVRRRGQEARLRCSPMKGHSHVYWYRQLPEEGLKFMVYLQKENIIDESGMPKERFSAEFPKEGPSILRIQQVVRGDSAAYFCASSPRQGGETEAFFGQGTRLTVV.